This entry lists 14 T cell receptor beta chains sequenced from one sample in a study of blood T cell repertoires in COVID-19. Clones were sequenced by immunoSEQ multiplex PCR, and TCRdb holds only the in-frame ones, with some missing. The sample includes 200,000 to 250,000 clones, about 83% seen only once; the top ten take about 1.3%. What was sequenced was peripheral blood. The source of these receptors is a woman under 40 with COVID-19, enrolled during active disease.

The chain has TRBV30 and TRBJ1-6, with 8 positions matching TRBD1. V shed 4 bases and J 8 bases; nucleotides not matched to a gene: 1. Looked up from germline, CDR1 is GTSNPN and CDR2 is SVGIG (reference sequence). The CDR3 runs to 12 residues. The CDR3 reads CAWNRGDSPLHF. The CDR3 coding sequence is TGTGCCTGGAACAGGGGGGATTCACCCCTCCACTTT.

CDR3 nucleotide sequence: TGTGCCAGCAGCCAAGACCCCGGGTATAACGAAAAACTGTTTTTT. This encodes CASSQDPGYNEKLFF. The rearrangement uses TRBV3-1 (or the pseudogene TRBV3-2) and TRBJ1-4; D is ambiguous. The CDR3 is made up of 15 amino acids. V was trimmed by 0 bases and J by 8 bases, leaving 13 bases between them. Germline loops: CDR1 LGHDT, CDR2 YNNKEL (reference sequence).

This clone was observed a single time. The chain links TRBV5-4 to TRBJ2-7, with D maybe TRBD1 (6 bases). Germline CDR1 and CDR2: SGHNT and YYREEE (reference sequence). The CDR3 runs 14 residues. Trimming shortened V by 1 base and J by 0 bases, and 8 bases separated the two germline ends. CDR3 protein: CASSLTGNSYEQYF. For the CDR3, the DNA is TGTGCCAGCAGCTTGACAGGGAACTCCTACGAGCAGTACTTC.

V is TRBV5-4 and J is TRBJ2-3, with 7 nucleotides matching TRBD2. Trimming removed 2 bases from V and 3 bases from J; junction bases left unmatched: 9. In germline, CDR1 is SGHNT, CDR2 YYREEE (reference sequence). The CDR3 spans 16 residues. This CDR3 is CASSFYQRGTTDTQYF. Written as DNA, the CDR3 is TGTGCCAGCAGCTTCTACCAGCGGGGAACGACAGATACGCAGTATTTT. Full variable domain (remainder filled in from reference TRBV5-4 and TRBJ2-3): ETGVTQSPTHLIKTRGQQVTLRCSSQSGHNTVSWYQQALGQGPQFIFQYYREEENGRGNFPPRFSGLQFPNYSSELNVNALELDDSALYLCASSFYQRGTTDTQYFGPGTRLTVL.

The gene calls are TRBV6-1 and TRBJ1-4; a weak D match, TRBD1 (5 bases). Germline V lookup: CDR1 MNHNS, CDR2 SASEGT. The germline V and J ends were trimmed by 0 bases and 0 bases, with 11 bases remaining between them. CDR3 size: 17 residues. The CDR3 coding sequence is TGTGCCAGCAGTGAAGCGCTGACAGCCGCAACTAATGAAAAACTGTTTTTT. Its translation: CASSEALTAATNEKLFF.

In DNA, the CDR3 is TGTGCCAGCAGTGATGGGACAAGCTCCTACGAGCAGTACTTC. This codes for CASSDGTSSYEQYF. V and J are TRBV2 and TRBJ2-7; tentatively, D is TRBD1 (6 bases). Looked up from germline, CDR1 is SNHLY and CDR2 is FYNNEI. The CDR3 consists of 14 residues. With 3 bases removed from V and 0 bases from J, the gap between germline ends came to 9 bases.

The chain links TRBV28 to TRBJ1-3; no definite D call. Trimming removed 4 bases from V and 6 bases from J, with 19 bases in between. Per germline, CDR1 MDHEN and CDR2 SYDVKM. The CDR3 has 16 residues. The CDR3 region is CASSSIGEGKVNTIYF. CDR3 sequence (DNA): TGTGCCAGCAGTTCCATCGGGGAGGGTAAAGTAAACACCATATATTTT.

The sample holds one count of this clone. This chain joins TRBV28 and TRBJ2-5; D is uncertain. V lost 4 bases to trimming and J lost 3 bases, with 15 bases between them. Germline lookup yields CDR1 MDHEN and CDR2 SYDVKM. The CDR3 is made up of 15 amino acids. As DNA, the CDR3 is TGTGCCAGCAGTTCAAGATTTTGGGCCGAAGAGACCCAGTACTTC. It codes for CASSSRFWAEETQYF.

The chain's CDR3 is CASSFPTSGRTDTQYF. DNA for the CDR3: TGTGCCAGCAGCTTTCCGACTAGCGGGAGAACAGATACGCAGTATTTT. The chain carries TRBV7-9 and TRBJ2-3; 12 bases match TRBD2. This CDR3 contains 16 residues. CDR1 and CDR2 (germline): SEHNR, FQNEAQ (reference sequence). V shed 3 bases and J 3 bases; nucleotides not matched to a gene: 4.

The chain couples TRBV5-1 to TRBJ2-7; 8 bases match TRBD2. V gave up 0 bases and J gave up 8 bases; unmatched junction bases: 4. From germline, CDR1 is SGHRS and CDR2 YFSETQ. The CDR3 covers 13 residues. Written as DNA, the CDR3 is TGCGCCAGCAGCTTGGAGCCTAGCGGGCAGCAGTACTTC. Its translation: CASSLEPSGQQYF. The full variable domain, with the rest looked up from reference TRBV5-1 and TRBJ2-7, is KAGVTQTPRYLIKTRGQQVTLSCSPISGHRSVSWYQQTPGQGLQFLFEYFSETQRNKGNFPGRFSGRQFSNSRSEMNVSTLELGDSALYLCASSLEPSGQQYFGPGTRLTVT.

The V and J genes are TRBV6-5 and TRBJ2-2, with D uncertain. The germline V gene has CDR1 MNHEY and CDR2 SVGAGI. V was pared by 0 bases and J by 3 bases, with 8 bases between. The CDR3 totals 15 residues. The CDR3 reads CASSYSTGDTGELFF. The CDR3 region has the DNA TGTGCCAGCAGTTACTCGACCGGAGACACCGGGGAGCTGTTTTTT.

The CDR3 DNA reads as TGTGCCAGCTCACAGACAGGGAGTGAAAAACTGTTTTTT. This gives the protein CASSQTGSEKLFF. V is TRBV18 and J is TRBJ1-4; 7 nucleotides match TRBD1. Germline assignment: CDR1 KGHSH and CDR2 LQKENI. V dropped 4 bases and J dropped 7; count of bases not matched to a gene: 3. This CDR3 is built from 13 residues.

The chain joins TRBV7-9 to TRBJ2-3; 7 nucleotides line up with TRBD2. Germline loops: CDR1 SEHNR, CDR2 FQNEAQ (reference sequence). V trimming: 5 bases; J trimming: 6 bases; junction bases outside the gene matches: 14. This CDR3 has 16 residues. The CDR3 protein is CASSPGGNRNWDTQYF. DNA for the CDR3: TGTGCCAGCAGCCCCGGGGGGAACCGGAATTGGGATACGCAGTATTTT.

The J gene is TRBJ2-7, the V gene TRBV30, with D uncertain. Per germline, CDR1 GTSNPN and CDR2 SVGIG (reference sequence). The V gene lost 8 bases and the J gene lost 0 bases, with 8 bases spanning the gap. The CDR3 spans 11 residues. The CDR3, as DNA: TGTGCCGCTAAGAGCTCCTACGAGCAGTACTTC. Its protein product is CAAKSSYEQYF.